The table lists the clone carrying this TCR beta chain with a few counts. Template switching added a universal primer site, and cDNA bore unique molecular identifiers. Each CDR3 protein gets one entry after TCRdb re-called the 5' RACE reads with MiXCR. The data hold around 100,000 distinct CDR3 sequences, with roughly 6% observed a single time. The CDR3 is made up of 18 amino acids. Germline V gene data show CDR1 as SGHNT and CDR2 as YENEEA. The germline V and J ends were trimmed by 4 bases and 0 bases, with 19 bases remaining between them. The data were taken from a study of identical twins. The chain joins TRBV11-3 to TRBJ2-1; D gene unclear. Sequenced material: memory T cells sorted from blood. This TCR derives from a woman aged 45-65 years in good health. CDR3 bases: TGTGCCAGCAGCTCATTCGACGCCGGGCACAGCTCCTACAATGAGCAGTTCTTC. This translates into CASSSFDAGHSSYNEQFF.